This entry lists 27 T cell receptor beta chains sequenced from one sample in a study of T cells in Graves' hyperthyroidism and ophthalmopathy. The source material, RNA transcripts, was used to amplify TCR beta CDR3 regions. The TCR CDR3 first-round RT-PCR relied on the HTBI primer set. TCRdb independently ran MiXCR on the multiplex PCR reads; one entry per CDR3 protein. The table records roughly 150,000 distinct CDR3 sequences, over 8% of them present only once. The material sequenced was blood. These receptor sequences come from a young woman with Graves' hyperthyroidism that later progressed to Graves' ophthalmopathy.

This clonotype has at least ten counts. This chain connects TRBV2 to TRBJ1-6; D perhaps matches TRBD1 (5 bases). V lost 6 bases, J lost 0 bases, and 15 bases lay in between. Germline lookup yields CDR1 SNHLY and CDR2 FYNNEI. The CDR3 length is 17 residues. CDR3 protein: CASSPEGSGSYNSPLHF. The CDR3 DNA reads TGTGCCAGCAGCCCTGAGGGGAGCGGCTCCTATAATTCACCCCTCCACTTT.

The J gene is TRBJ2-4, the V gene TRBV6-6; D might be TRBD2 (5 bases). V lost 0 bases, J lost 6 bases, and 12 bases lay in between. Germline CDR1 and CDR2: MNHNY and SVGAGI (reference sequence). This CDR3 is built from 15 residues. For the CDR3, the DNA is TGTGCCAGCAGTTACTCCCCCGGACGGGGAAACATTCAGTACTTC. This gives the protein CASSYSPGRGNIQYF.

V usage is TRBV9 and J usage is TRBJ2-7, with 12 nucleotides matching TRBD1. The germline CDR1 and CDR2 sequences are SGDLS and YYNGEE. The CDR3 length is 15 residues. V was clipped by 3 bases and J by 5 bases; unmatched bases: 6. CDR3 sequence (DNA): TGTGCCAGCAGCGCCGCCGGGACAGGGGGCGACGAGCAGTACTTC. Protein product: CASSAAGTGGDEQYF. The variable domain in full, with the rest retrieved from reference TRBV9 and TRBJ2-7, is DSGVTQTPKHLITATGQRVTLRCSPRSGDLSVYWYQQSLDQGLQFLIQYYNGEERAKGNILERFSAQQFPDLHSELNLSSLELGDSALYFCASSAAGTGGDEQYFGPGTRLTVT.

This clonotype was seen repeatedly, ten times or more. The chain carries TRBV10-3 and TRBJ2-3, with TRBD2 as a possible D gene (6 bases). The CDR3 totals 12 residues. V lost 10 bases to trimming and J lost 0 bases, with 8 bases between them. CDR1 and CDR2 from the germline V gene are ENHRY and SYGVKD. CDR3 sequence: CATRGSTDTQYF. The CDR3 bases are TGTGCCACGCGGGGAAGCACAGATACGCAGTATTTT.

This clonotype was seen at least ten times. The V and J genes are TRBV27 and TRBJ2-5; D is ambiguous. Germline V gene lookup returns CDR1 MNHEY and CDR2 SMNVEV (reference sequence). This CDR3 region has 13 residues. The V gene lost 2 bases and the J gene lost 7 bases, with 11 bases spanning the gap. The DNA of the CDR3 is TGTGCCAGCAGTTTAGGTAGCTTAATGACCCAGTACTTC. This codes for CASSLGSLMTQYF.

This clonotype was seen ten or more times. The chain carries TRBV9 and TRBJ1-2; 7 positions agree with TRBD1. The junction had 10 bases not matched to a gene; V was cut back by 3 bases and J by 5 bases. The CDR3 contains 15 residues. The germline V gene has CDR1 SGDLS and CDR2 YYNGEE. This CDR3 reads CASSGRQGMGYGYTF. For the CDR3, the DNA is TGTGCCAGCAGCGGACGACAGGGTATGGGATATGGCTACACCTTC.

Concerning this clonotype itself: One end of the junction varies from germline; a read error may be responsible. The chain has TRBV6-1 and TRBJ2-7; the match to TRBD2 covers 11 bases. Germline CDR1 is MNHNS and CDR2 is SASEGT. The CDR3 runs 14 residues. The CDR3 region has the DNA TGTGCCAGCACCCGGACTAGCGGGTACTACGAGCGGTACTTC. It specifies CASTRTSGYYERYF.

Concerning this clonotype itself: A read error is possible here, since a much larger clone lies one base away. The gene calls are TRBV28 and TRBJ2-2; 9 bases are shared with TRBD1. The CDR3 length is 14 residues. Germline assignment: CDR1 MDHEN and CDR2 SYDVKM. CDR3 bases: TGTGCCGGCAGAGTACAGGGGGCAACCGGGGAGCTGTTTTTT. Its translation: CAGRVQGATGELFF.

The sample holds many counts of this clonotype. J is TRBJ2-2 and V is TRBV30; possibly TRBD1 for D (6 bases). CDR3 length equals 16 residues. Looked up from germline, CDR1 is GTSNPN and CDR2 is SVGIG (reference sequence). V dropped 2 bases and J dropped 5 bases, with 18 bases sitting between them. The CDR3 DNA reads as TGTGCCTGGAGTCGTTCCGCAGGGGCATGGACCGGGGAGCTGTTTTTT. Translated, it gives CAWSRSAGAWTGELFF.

This clonotype came up many times. V is TRBV18 and J is TRBJ2-7, with a weak D call TRBD2 (5 bases). Looked up from germline, CDR1 is KGHSH and CDR2 is LQKENI. The CDR3 has 11 residues. V shed 3 bases and J shed 5 bases, with 5 bases lying between them. CDR3 sequence reads: CASSPEDEQYF. Here the CDR3 DNA reads TGTGCCAGCTCACCGGAGGACGAGCAGTACTTC.

This clonotype occurred many times. The rearrangement links TRBV7-9 to TRBJ2-6, with D tentatively TRBD1 (6 bases). Per germline, CDR1 SEHNR and CDR2 FQNEAQ (reference sequence). Trimming removed 6 bases at V and 1 base at J, with 10 bases between. The CDR3 totals 15 residues. CDR3 bases: TGTGCCAGCAGTTTTACAGGGTCTGGGGCCAACGTCCTGACTTTC. This encodes CASSFTGSGANVLTF.

There are a few counts of this clonotype. The chain links TRBV30 to TRBJ2-7; TRBD1 matches at 7 bases. CDR1 is GTSNPN and CDR2 is SVGIG in the germline V gene (reference sequence). The V and J ends lost 3 bases and 6 bases, in that order; junction bases with no gene match: 11. CDR3 length: 14 residues. The CDR3 sequence is CAWRAGTEAAEQYF. The CDR3 DNA sequence: TGTGCCTGGAGAGCCGGGACAGAGGCAGCCGAGCAGTACTTC.

This clonotype has ten or more counts. Mismatch with germline at one junction end may stem from a read error. V is TRBV7-7 and J is TRBJ2-5; tentatively, D is TRBD1 or TRBD2 (6 bases each). Germline CDR1 SSHAT, CDR2 FNYEAQ (reference sequence). This CDR3 spans 16 amino acids. CDR3 residues: CASSLARGGLQETQYF. In DNA, the CDR3 is TGTGCTAGCAGCCTAGCTAGAGGGGGGCTACAAGAGACCCAGTACTTC.

In its sample, this clonotype was seen many times. This chain links TRBV2 with TRBJ1-1, with TRBD1 matching over 9 bases. From germline, CDR1 is SNHLY and CDR2 FYNNEI. The CDR3 loop spans 14 amino acids. Germline trimming cut 1 base from V and 8 bases from J; bases unmatched to any gene: 5. This CDR3 is CASSEDRGRWEAFF. Here the CDR3 DNA reads TGTGCCAGCAGTGAAGACAGGGGGCGTTGGGAAGCTTTCTTT.

This clonotype has a count of ten or more. The J gene is TRBJ1-2, the V gene TRBV28; maybe TRBD1 (5 bases). Germline assignment: CDR1 MDHEN and CDR2 SYDVKM. Trimming shortened V by 4 bases and J by 4 bases, and 16 bases separated the two germline ends. The CDR3 contains 15 residues. CDR3 in amino acids: CASSSPSTTVYGYTF. The CDR3 DNA is TGTGCCAGCAGTTCCCCCTCGACGACAGTCTATGGCTACACCTTC.

The gene calls are TRBV4-1 and TRBJ2-5; TRBD2 agrees at 11 bases. This CDR3 has 16 residues. CDR1 and CDR2 from the germline V gene are MGHRA and YSYEKL. V gave up 0 bases and J gave up 7 bases; unmatched junction bases: 7. CDR3 in amino acids: CASSQEVRLAGGTQYF. For the CDR3, the DNA is TGCGCCAGCAGCCAAGAGGTCAGGCTAGCGGGGGGGACCCAGTACTTC.

This clonotype was seen at least ten times. The chain links TRBV20-1 to TRBJ2-1; D assignment may be TRBD1 or TRBD2 (5 bases each). The CDR3 runs to 15 residues. Trimming removed 1 base at V and 7 bases at J, with 17 bases between. Germline assignment: CDR1 DFQATT and CDR2 SNEGSKA (reference sequence). In DNA form, the CDR3 reads TGCAGTGCTAGAGGGGGACCGGGGTCGGCAAATGAGCAGTTCTTC. Encoded protein: CSARGGPGSANEQFF.

This chain links TRBV5-6 with TRBJ1-4; D gene ambiguous. The CDR3 covers 14 residues. V was shortened by 2 bases and J by 0 bases, with 5 bases between the two germline ends. The germline CDR1 and CDR2 sequences are SGHDT and YYEEEE. The CDR3 sequence: CASSLAPTNEKLFF. The CDR3 DNA reads TGTGCCAGCAGCTTAGCGCCAACTAATGAAAAACTGTTTTTT.

This clonotype was observed many times. The chain is built from TRBV2 and TRBJ1-2; 11 bases agree with TRBD1. The V gene end was trimmed by 6 bases and the J gene end by 7 bases; junction bases not matched to a gene: 10. The CDR3 runs to 15 residues. Germline V lookup: CDR1 SNHLY, CDR2 FYNNEI. The chain's CDR3 is CASRLPDRGQVGYTF. CDR3 sequence (DNA): TGTGCCAGCAGGCTACCGGACAGGGGGCAGGTTGGCTACACCTTC.

Ten or more counts support this clonotype. The chain recombines TRBV6-2 or TRBV6-3 with TRBJ2-1, with 10 positions matching TRBD2. There are 15 residues in the CDR3. Germline CDR1 and CDR2: MNHEY and SVGEGT. The ends lost 11 bases at V and 8 bases at J; junction bases unmatched: 15. The CDR3 spells CACQGSGGSIDEQFF. The CDR3 region has the DNA TGTGCCTGTCAAGGTAGCGGGGGGAGTATCGATGAGCAGTTCTTC.

In this sample, this clonotype turned up many times. The chain employs TRBV30 and TRBJ2-1; 8 bases are a match to TRBD2. This CDR3 comprises 13 residues. The V gene's germline CDR1 is GTSNPN and CDR2 SVGIG (reference sequence). Unmatched junction bases numbered 7, after V lost 5 bases and J lost 7 bases. CDR3 DNA: TGTGCCTGGGACGGGACTAGGAGTAATGAGCAGTTCTTC. Its protein is CAWDGTRSNEQFF. The full variable domain, in which reference TRBV30 and TRBJ2-1 provide the parts outside the CDR3, is SQTIHQWPATLVQPVGSPLSLECTVEGTSNPNLYWYRQAAGRGLQLLFYSVGIGQISSEVPQNLSASRPQDRQFILSSKKLLLSDSGFYLCAWDGTRSNEQFFGPGTRLTVL.

The chain combines TRBV28 with TRBJ2-1, with 12 positions matching TRBD1. The ends lost 6 bases at V and 9 bases at J; junction bases unmatched: 3. CDR3 size: 13 residues. Germline V gene lookup returns CDR1 MDHEN and CDR2 SYDVKM. The CDR3 protein is CASRGTGGVEQFF. The CDR3 region has the DNA TGTGCCAGCAGAGGGACAGGGGGCGTTGAGCAGTTCTTC.

This clonotype showed up many times. The chain employs TRBV7-8 and TRBJ2-2; TRBD1 aligns across 9 bases. V shed 6 bases, J shed 5 bases, and the junction held 10 bases outside the gene matches. CDR1 is SGHVS and CDR2 is FQNEAQ in the germline V gene. The CDR3 is 16 amino acids. The CDR3 here is CASSRDRVFGTGELFF. The CDR3 nucleotides are TGTGCCAGCAGTAGGGACAGGGTCTTTGGAACCGGGGAGCTGTTTTTT. The whole variable domain, remainder taken from reference TRBV7-8 and TRBJ2-2, is GAGVSQSPRYKVAKRGQDVALRCDPISGHVSLFWYQQALGQGPEFLTYFQNEAQLDKSGLPSDRFFAERPEGSVSTLKIQRTQQEDSAVYLCASSRDRVFGTGELFFGEGSRLTVL.

There are many counts of this clonotype. For the CDR3, the DNA is TGTGCCAGTAGCGGGACAGGGAATCTTCAGCCCCAGCATTTT. It translates to CASSGTGNLQPQHF. This chain joins TRBV19 and TRBJ1-5; TRBD1 agrees at 9 bases. This CDR3 is built from 14 residues. Germline V CDR1 and CDR2: LNHDA, SQIVND (reference sequence). The V and J ends lost 6 bases and 6 bases, in that order; junction bases with no gene match: 6.

This clonotype has at least ten counts. The V gene is TRBV29-1, the J gene TRBJ2-7; D is ambiguous. The V and J ends lost 4 bases and 0 bases respectively, with 10 bases between them. The CDR3 consists of 13 residues. Looked up from germline, CDR1 is SQVTM and CDR2 is ANQGSEA. CDR3: CSVVLGDSYEQYF. CDR3 sequence (DNA): TGCAGCGTTGTCCTGGGCGACTCCTACGAGCAGTACTTC.

This clonotype was seen a handful of times. This may be a read error: a much more frequent sequence differs by one nucleotide. The chain links TRBV30 to TRBJ2-5; possibly TRBD1 for D (6 bases). CDR3 length: 12 residues. Germline CDR1 GTSNPN, CDR2 SVGIG (reference sequence). V dropped 2 bases and J dropped 4 bases, with 8 bases sitting between them. CDR3 sequence: CAWSLGGETQYF. The CDR3, as DNA: TGTGCCTGGAGTCTAGGGGGAGAGACCCAGTACTTC.

This clonotype was counted many times. The CDR3 loop is CASSERGGKDTQYF. The CDR3 nucleotides are TGTGCCAGCAGTGAAAGGGGTGGTAAAGATACGCAGTATTTT. The chain uses TRBV6-1 and TRBJ2-3; weak D call: TRBD1 (5 bases). CDR1 MNHNS and CDR2 SASEGT come from the germline V gene. The CDR3 sequence is 14 residues long. Trimming took 2 bases from V and 5 from J, leaving 11 bases between them.